These T cell receptor beta chains were read from a single sample in a study of T cell changes during pregnancy in multiple sclerosis. TCRdb keeps only in-frame clones here, not all; method: immunoSEQ multiplex PCR. The sample yields roughly 100,000 clones, 80% to 95% seen once. The sequenced sample was peripheral blood, obtained after pregnancy. These receptors were collected from a female donor with multiple sclerosis, enrolled in a pregnancy study. The CDR3 runs from the conserved cysteine through the conserved F or W. The D gene is left open where the match is weak. Clone size is not always given. Where it is, it says once, few, many or a class for expanded clones.

j_call: TRBJ1-1
d_call: TRBD1
clone_size: few
v_call: TRBV6-5
cdr3_nt: TGTGCCAGCAGGGCACAAGACAGGGACACTGAAGCTTTCTTT
cdr3_aa: CASRAQDRDTEAFF

j_call: TRBJ1-6
d_call: .
clone_size: .
v_call: TRBV5-6
cdr3_nt: TGTGCCAGCAGCTTCGCGGGGGATAATTCACCCCTCCACTTT
cdr3_aa: CASSFAGDNSPLHF

j_call: TRBJ2-5
d_call: TRBD1
clone_size: .
v_call: TRBV5-8
cdr3_nt: TGTGCCAGCAGCCGGGGACAGCCTCAAGAGACCCAGTACTTC
cdr3_aa: CASSRGQPQETQYF

j_call: TRBJ2-1
d_call: TRBD2
clone_size: .
v_call: TRBV29-1
cdr3_nt: TGCAGCGTTGAAGATCCCGGCCTAGCGGGGGGTAAGACCTACAATGAGCAGTTCTTC
cdr3_aa: CSVEDPGLAGGKTYNEQFF

j_call: TRBJ1-1
d_call: .
clone_size: few
v_call: TRBV30
cdr3_nt: TGTGCCTGGACACCCAGGGAAACCGAAGCTTTCTTT
cdr3_aa: CAWTPRETEAFF

j_call: TRBJ2-7
d_call: TRBD2
clone_size: .
v_call: TRBV28
cdr3_nt: TGTGCCAGCAGCACAATGGGACTAGCGGGAGGGTCCTACGAGCAGTACTTC
cdr3_aa: CASSTMGLAGGSYEQYF

j_call: TRBJ2-7
d_call: TRBD1
clone_size: .
v_call: TRBV10-3
cdr3_nt: TGTGCCATCAGTGGCGGACAGGGGATTAAGGAGCAGTACTTC
cdr3_aa: CAISGGQGIKEQYF

j_call: TRBJ2-1
d_call: .
clone_size: .
v_call: TRBV11-2
cdr3_nt: TGTGCCAGCAGCCTGGGGGGTTTAGCGAACTACAATGAGCAGTTCTTC
cdr3_aa: CASSLGGLANYNEQFF

j_call: TRBJ1-4
d_call: .
clone_size: .
v_call: TRBV11-2
cdr3_nt: TGTGCCAGCAGCGCGAAAGAAAAACTGTTTTTT
cdr3_aa: CASSAKEKLFF

j_call: TRBJ1-6
d_call: TRBD1
clone_size: .
v_call: TRBV7-9
cdr3_nt: TGTGCCAGCAGTCTCCGGGACAGTAATTCACCCCTCCACTTT
cdr3_aa: CASSLRDSNSPLHF

j_call: TRBJ1-5
d_call: .
clone_size: .
v_call: TRBV6-1
cdr3_nt: TGTGCCAGCAGGGTTACAGGGACCAATCAGCCCCAGCATTTT
cdr3_aa: CASRVTGTNQPQHF

j_call: TRBJ1-1
d_call: TRBD1
clone_size: .
v_call: TRBV4-1
cdr3_nt: TGCGCCAGCAGCTCAACGTGGGGGACAGGGGCGTCCCAACTGTCAGACACTGAAGCTTTCTTT
cdr3_aa: CASSSTWGTGASQLSDTEAFF

j_call: TRBJ2-7
d_call: .
clone_size: .
v_call: TRBV30
cdr3_nt: TGTGCCTGGGCGGAGCAGGGGTTAAGCGAGCAGTACTTC
cdr3_aa: CAWAEQGLSEQYF

j_call: TRBJ2-7
d_call: TRBD2
clone_size: .
v_call: TRBV7-6
cdr3_nt: TGTGCCAGCAGCTTTCCCGGGACTAGCGGGAGAAAGCAGTACTTC
cdr3_aa: CASSFPGTSGRKQYF

j_call: TRBJ2-7
d_call: .
clone_size: .
v_call: TRBV11-2
cdr3_nt: TGTGCCAGCAGCTTAGATCCCCCCCTCTCCTACGAGCAGTACTTC
cdr3_aa: CASSLDPPLSYEQYF

j_call: TRBJ2-5
d_call: TRBD2
clone_size: .
v_call: TRBV27
cdr3_nt: TGTGCCAGCAGGCCTTACGGGACTAGCGGGAGAGGGGAGGAGACCCAGTACTTC
cdr3_aa: CASRPYGTSGRGEETQYF

j_call: TRBJ2-7
d_call: TRBD2
clone_size: .
v_call: TRBV15
cdr3_nt: TGTGCCACCAGCAGGGCAATCAGCGGGGGTGGTTACGAGCAGTACTTC
cdr3_aa: CATSRAISGGGYEQYF

j_call: TRBJ1-2
d_call: .
clone_size: .
v_call: TRBV7-3
cdr3_nt: TGTGCCAGCAGCTTAAATTTCGGGATGGGCTACACCTTC
cdr3_aa: CASSLNFGMGYTF

j_call: TRBJ2-3
d_call: TRBD2
clone_size: .
v_call: TRBV29-1
cdr3_nt: TGCAGCGTTGCGATAGCGGGGGGCGGAGATACGCAGTATTTT
cdr3_aa: CSVAIAGGGDTQYF

j_call: TRBJ2-1
d_call: TRBD2
clone_size: .
v_call: TRBV7-2
cdr3_nt: TGTGCCAGCAGACCTAGCGGGTACTACAATGAGCAGTTCTTC
cdr3_aa: CASRPSGYYNEQFF

j_call: TRBJ2-2
d_call: .
clone_size: .
v_call: TRBV5-4
cdr3_nt: TGTGCCAGCAGCTTGGGCGGGGCCGAAACCGGGGAGCTGTTTTTT
cdr3_aa: CASSLGGAETGELFF

j_call: TRBJ1-2
d_call: TRBD1
clone_size: once
v_call: TRBV7-2
cdr3_nt: TGTGCCAGCAGCTCCGAACCAGGACAGGCTAACTATGGCTACACCTTC
cdr3_aa: CASSSEPGQANYGYTF

j_call: TRBJ1-2
d_call: .
clone_size: .
v_call: TRBV19
cdr3_nt: TGTGCCAGTAGTATATCCGGGGGCTATGGCTACACCTTC
cdr3_aa: CASSISGGYGYTF

j_call: TRBJ1-1
d_call: .
clone_size: .
v_call: TRBV28
cdr3_nt: TGTGCCAGCAGTTTTCCGGGACAGAACACTGAAGCTTTCTTT
cdr3_aa: CASSFPGQNTEAFF

j_call: TRBJ1-1
d_call: .
clone_size: .
v_call: TRBV6-1
cdr3_nt: TGTGCCAGCAGTGCCCAGGGGTGGGACACTGAAGCTTTCTTT
cdr3_aa: CASSAQGWDTEAFF

j_call: TRBJ2-1
d_call: TRBD2
clone_size: .
v_call: TRBV7-9
cdr3_nt: TGTGCCAGCAGCTTGGGCGGGGGACCCTACAATGAGCAGTTCTTC
cdr3_aa: CASSLGGGPYNEQFF

j_call: TRBJ2-1
d_call: .
clone_size: .
v_call: TRBV5-1
cdr3_nt: TGCGCCAGCAGCTTCTCCAGGGTCTACAATGAGCAGTTCTTC
cdr3_aa: CASSFSRVYNEQFF

j_call: TRBJ1-5
d_call: .
clone_size: .
v_call: TRBV6-1
cdr3_nt: TGTGCCAGCAGTGAGGCGGCCCGGGGTGGCAATCAGCCCCAGCATTTT
cdr3_aa: CASSEAARGGNQPQHF

j_call: TRBJ2-7
d_call: .
clone_size: .
v_call: TRBV7-2
cdr3_nt: TGTGCCAGCAGCCCGGAGGCCGCTACGAGGCAGTACTTC
cdr3_aa: CASSPEAATRQYF

j_call: TRBJ1-1
d_call: TRBD1
clone_size: .
v_call: TRBV5-1
cdr3_nt: TGCGCCAGCAGCTTGGACCCAGGGGGCGCGGGGACTGAAGCTTTCTTT
cdr3_aa: CASSLDPGGAGTEAFF

j_call: TRBJ1-2
d_call: TRBD1
clone_size: .
v_call: TRBV30
cdr3_nt: TGTGCCTGGAGTCTCAGGGGGCTCTCTGGCTACACCTTC
cdr3_aa: CAWSLRGLSGYTF

j_call: TRBJ2-7
d_call: TRBD2
clone_size: .
v_call: TRBV7-2
cdr3_nt: TGTGCCAGCAGCTTTCGCGGGGGTCCCTACGAGCAGTACTTC
cdr3_aa: CASSFRGGPYEQYF

j_call: TRBJ2-1
d_call: .
clone_size: .
v_call: TRBV6-5
cdr3_nt: TGTGCCAGCAGCAGGACAGAGGATAACAATGAGCAGTTCTTC
cdr3_aa: CASSRTEDNNEQFF

j_call: TRBJ2-5
d_call: .
clone_size: .
v_call: TRBV5-4
cdr3_nt: TGTGCCAGCAGCTTGGCAGGGCCCGGTCCAGGGACCCAGTACTTC
cdr3_aa: CASSLAGPGPGTQYF

j_call: TRBJ2-1
d_call: .
clone_size: .
v_call: TRBV29-1
cdr3_nt: TGCAGCTCAAGCGGCTACAATGAGCAGTTCTTC
cdr3_aa: CSSSGYNEQFF

j_call: TRBJ2-5
d_call: .
clone_size: .
v_call: TRBV2
cdr3_nt: TGTGCCAGCAGTGCTGTCCCGCTAGGGACCCAGTACTTC
cdr3_aa: CASSAVPLGTQYF

j_call: TRBJ2-7
d_call: TRBD2
clone_size: .
v_call: TRBV7-2
cdr3_nt: TGTGCCAGCAGCTTAGCGGGAGGGATCTACGAGCAGTACTTC
cdr3_aa: CASSLAGGIYEQYF

j_call: TRBJ1-1
d_call: TRBD1
clone_size: .
v_call: TRBV11-2
cdr3_nt: TGTGCCAGCAGCCCTACCGGGACAGGGTCATTGGGTGGAGAAACTGAAGCTTTCTTT
cdr3_aa: CASSPTGTGSLGGETEAFF

j_call: TRBJ1-3
d_call: .
clone_size: .
v_call: TRBV6-5
cdr3_nt: TGTGCCAGCAGTTACTCCCGGGGGAGCTCTGGAAACACCATATATTTT
cdr3_aa: CASSYSRGSSGNTIYF

j_call: TRBJ2-1
d_call: .
clone_size: .
v_call: TRBV29-1
cdr3_nt: TGCAGCGGCTACGGCGGAGGTCGAAATGAGCAGTTCTTC
cdr3_aa: CSGYGGGRNEQFF

j_call: TRBJ1-1
d_call: .
clone_size: .
v_call: TRBV2
cdr3_nt: TGTGCCAGCAGTCCACATGGCAGTCCGAACACTGAAGCTTTCTTT
cdr3_aa: CASSPHGSPNTEAFF

j_call: TRBJ2-7
d_call: .
clone_size: few
v_call: TRBV2
cdr3_nt: TGTGCCAGCAGTGAAGGGGGCGCCTCCTACGAGCAGTACTTC
cdr3_aa: CASSEGGASYEQYF